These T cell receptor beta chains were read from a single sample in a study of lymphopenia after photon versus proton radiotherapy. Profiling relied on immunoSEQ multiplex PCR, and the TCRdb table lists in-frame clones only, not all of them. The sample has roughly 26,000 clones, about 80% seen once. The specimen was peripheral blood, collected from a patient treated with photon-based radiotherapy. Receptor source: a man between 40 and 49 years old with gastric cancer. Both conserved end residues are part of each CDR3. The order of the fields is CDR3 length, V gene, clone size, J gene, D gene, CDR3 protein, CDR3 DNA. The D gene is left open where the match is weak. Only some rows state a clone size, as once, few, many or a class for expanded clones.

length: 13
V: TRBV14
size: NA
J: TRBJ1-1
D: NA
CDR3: CASSQEWGTEAFF
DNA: TGTGCCAGCAGCCAAGAGTGGGGGACTGAAGCTTTCTTT

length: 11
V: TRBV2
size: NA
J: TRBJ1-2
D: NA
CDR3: CASSPNYGYTF
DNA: TGTGCCAGCAGCCCTAACTATGGCTACACCTTC

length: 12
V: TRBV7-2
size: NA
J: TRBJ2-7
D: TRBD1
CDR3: CASSLGQGAQYF
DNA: TGTGCCAGCAGCTTAGGGCAGGGGGCGCAGTACTTC

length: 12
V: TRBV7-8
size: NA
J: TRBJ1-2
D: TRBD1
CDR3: CASSSDRGAYTF
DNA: TGTGCCAGCAGCTCGGACAGGGGTGCCTACACCTTC

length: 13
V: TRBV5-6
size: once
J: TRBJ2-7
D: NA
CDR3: CASSLAGPYEQYF
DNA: TGTGCCAGCAGCTTGGCCGGGCCCTACGAGCAGTACTTC

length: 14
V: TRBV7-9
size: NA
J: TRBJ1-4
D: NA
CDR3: CASPRGPNGEKLFF
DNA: TGTGCCAGTCCCCGGGGGCCTAATGGGGAAAAACTGTTTTTT

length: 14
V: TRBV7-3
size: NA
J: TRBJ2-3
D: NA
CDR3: CASSLTRITDTQYF
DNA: TGTGCCAGCAGCCTAACGAGAATCACAGATACGCAGTATTTT

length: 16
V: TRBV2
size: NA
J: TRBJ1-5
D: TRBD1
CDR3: CASSTGQGAPNQPQHF
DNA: TGTGCCAGCAGCACGGGACAGGGGGCGCCCAATCAGCCCCAGCATTTT

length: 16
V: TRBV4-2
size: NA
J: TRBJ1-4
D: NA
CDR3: CASSQDPVGENEKLFF
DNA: TGTGCCAGCAGCCAAGATCCGGTAGGAGAGAATGAAAAACTGTTTTTT

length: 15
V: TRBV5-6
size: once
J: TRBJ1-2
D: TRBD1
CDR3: CASSLFARGYYGYTF
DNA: TGTGCCAGCAGCTTGTTCGCCAGGGGGTACTATGGCTACACCTTC

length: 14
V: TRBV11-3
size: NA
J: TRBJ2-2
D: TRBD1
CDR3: CASSGRQGPGELFF
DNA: TGTGCCAGCAGCGGGCGACAGGGGCCCGGGGAGCTGTTTTTT

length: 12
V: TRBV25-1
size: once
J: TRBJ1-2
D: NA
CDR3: CASSQGFYGYTF
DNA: TGTGCCAGCAGCCAGGGCTTCTATGGCTACACCTTC

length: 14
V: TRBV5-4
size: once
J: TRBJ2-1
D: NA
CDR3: CASSLRGGGDEQFF
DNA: TGTGCCAGCAGCTTGAGGGGGGGCGGAGATGAGCAGTTCTTC

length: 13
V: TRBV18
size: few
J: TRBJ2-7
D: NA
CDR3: CASSRQDRYEQYF
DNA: TGTGCCAGCTCACGACAGGATCGGTACGAGCAGTACTTC

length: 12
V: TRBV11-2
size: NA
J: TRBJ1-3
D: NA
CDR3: CASSPRGNTIYF
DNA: TGTGCCAGCAGCCCGCGTGGAAACACCATATATTTT

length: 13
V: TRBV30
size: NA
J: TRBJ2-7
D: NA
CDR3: CACSRDWSYEQYF
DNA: TGTGCCTGCTCCCGGGACTGGTCCTACGAGCAGTACTTC

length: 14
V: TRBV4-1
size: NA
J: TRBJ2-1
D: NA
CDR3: CASSLGQGYNEQFF
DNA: TGCGCCAGCAGCCTCGGGCAGGGGTACAATGAGCAGTTCTTC

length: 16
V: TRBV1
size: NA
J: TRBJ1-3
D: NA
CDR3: CTSSQVLYRGQSTIYF
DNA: TGCACCAGCAGCCAGGTTTTATACAGGGGGCAAAGCACCATATATTTT

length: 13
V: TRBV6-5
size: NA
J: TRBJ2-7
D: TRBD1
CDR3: CASNDPGTAEQYF
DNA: TGTGCCAGCAACGACCCTGGGACAGCCGAGCAGTACTTC

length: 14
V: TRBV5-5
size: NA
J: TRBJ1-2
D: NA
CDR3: CASSLGTASYGYTF
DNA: TGTGCCAGCAGCTTGGGGACAGCATCCTATGGCTACACCTTC

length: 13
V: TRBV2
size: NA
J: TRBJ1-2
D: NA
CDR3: CASSEGKSYGYTF
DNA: TGTGCCAGCAGTGAGGGGAAATCCTATGGCTACACCTTC

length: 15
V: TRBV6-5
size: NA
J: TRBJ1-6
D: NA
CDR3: CASSYAGRVNSPLHF
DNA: TGTGCCAGCAGTTACGCCGGACGGGTTAATTCACCCCTCCACTTT

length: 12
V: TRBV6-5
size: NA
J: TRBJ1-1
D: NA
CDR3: CASSYRGAEAFF
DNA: TGTGCCAGCAGCTACCGCGGGGCTGAAGCTTTCTTT

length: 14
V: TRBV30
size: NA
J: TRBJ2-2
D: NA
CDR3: CAWTNGLNTGELFF
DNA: TGTGCCTGGACCAACGGGCTGAACACCGGGGAGCTGTTTTTT

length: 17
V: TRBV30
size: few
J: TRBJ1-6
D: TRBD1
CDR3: CAWSPGTERVWNSPLHF
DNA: TGTGCCTGGAGTCCGGGGACAGAAAGGGTATGGAATTCACCCCTCCACTTT

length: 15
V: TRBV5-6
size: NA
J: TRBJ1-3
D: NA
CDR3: CASSRGQLSGNTIYF
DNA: TGTGCCAGCAGCCGCGGACAGCTCTCTGGAAACACCATATATTTT

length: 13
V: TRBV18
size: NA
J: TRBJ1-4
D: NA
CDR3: CASSPGSNEKLFF
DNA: TGTGCCAGCTCACCAGGGTCTAATGAAAAACTGTTTTTT

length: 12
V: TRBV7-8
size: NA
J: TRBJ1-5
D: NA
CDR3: CASSLTDQPQHF
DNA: TGTGCCAGCAGCTTGACGGATCAGCCCCAGCATTTT

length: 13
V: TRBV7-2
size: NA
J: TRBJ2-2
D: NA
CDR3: CASSSQGTGELFF
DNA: TGTGCCAGCAGCTCCCAGGGGACCGGGGAGCTGTTTTTT

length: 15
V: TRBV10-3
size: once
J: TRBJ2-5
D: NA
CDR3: CAISESLELQETQYF
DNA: TGTGCCATCAGTGAGTCTTTGGAACTCCAAGAGACCCAGTACTTC

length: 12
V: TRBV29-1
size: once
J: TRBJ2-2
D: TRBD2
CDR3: CSVGDYKGELFF
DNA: TGCAGCGTAGGGGACTACAAAGGGGAGCTGTTTTTT

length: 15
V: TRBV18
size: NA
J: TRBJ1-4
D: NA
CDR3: CASSPMGPTNEKLFF
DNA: TGTGCCAGCTCACCAATGGGGCCTACTAATGAAAAACTGTTTTTT

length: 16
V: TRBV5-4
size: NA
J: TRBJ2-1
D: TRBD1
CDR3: CASSPDRVSGIGEQFF
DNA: TGTGCCAGCAGCCCGGACAGGGTATCCGGGATCGGGGAGCAGTTCTTC

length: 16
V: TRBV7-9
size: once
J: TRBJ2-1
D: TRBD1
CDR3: CASSSRTGGRGIRQFF
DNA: TGTGCCAGCAGCTCGCGGACAGGGGGCCGGGGAATCCGGCAGTTCTTC

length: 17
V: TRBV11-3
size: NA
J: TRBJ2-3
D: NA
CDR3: CASSFLTLIPPTDTQYF
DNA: TGTGCCAGCAGTTTCCTTACTTTGATTCCCCCCACAGATACGCAGTATTTT

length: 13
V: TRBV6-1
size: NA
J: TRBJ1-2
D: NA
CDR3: CASSPRTAYGYTF
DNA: TGTGCCAGCAGTCCCAGGACAGCTTATGGCTACACCTTC

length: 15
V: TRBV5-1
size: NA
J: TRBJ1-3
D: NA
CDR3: CASSLVAGSGNTIYF
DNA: TGCGCCAGCAGCTTGGTGGCAGGGTCTGGAAACACCATATATTTT

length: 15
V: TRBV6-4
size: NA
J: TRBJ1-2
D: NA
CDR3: CASSDSPGTNYGYTF
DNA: TGTGCCAGCAGTGACTCACCCGGGACGAACTATGGCTACACCTTC

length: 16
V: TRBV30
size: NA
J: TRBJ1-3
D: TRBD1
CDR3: CAWSGTGVFSGNTIYF
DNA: TGTGCCTGGTCCGGGACAGGGGTTTTCTCTGGAAACACCATATATTTT